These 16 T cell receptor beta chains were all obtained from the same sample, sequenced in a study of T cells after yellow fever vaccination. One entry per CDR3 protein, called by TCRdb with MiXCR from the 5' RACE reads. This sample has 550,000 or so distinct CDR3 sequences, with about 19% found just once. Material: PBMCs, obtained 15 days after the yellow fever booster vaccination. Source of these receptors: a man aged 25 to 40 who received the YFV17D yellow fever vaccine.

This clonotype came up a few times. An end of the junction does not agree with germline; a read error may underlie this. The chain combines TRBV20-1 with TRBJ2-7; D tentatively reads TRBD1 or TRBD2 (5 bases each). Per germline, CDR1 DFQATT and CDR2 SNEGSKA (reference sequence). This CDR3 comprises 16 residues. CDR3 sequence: CSALKGPLSNSHEQYF. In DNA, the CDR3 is TGCAGTGCACTCAAGGGACCTCTGAGTAACTCCCACGAGCAGTACTTC.

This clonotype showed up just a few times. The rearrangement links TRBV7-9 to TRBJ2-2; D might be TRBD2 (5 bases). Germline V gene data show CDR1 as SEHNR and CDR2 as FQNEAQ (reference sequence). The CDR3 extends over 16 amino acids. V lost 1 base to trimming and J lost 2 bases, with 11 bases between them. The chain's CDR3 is CASSLGSGKNTGELFF. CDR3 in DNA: TGTGCCAGCAGCTTAGGCAGCGGTAAAAACACCGGGGAGCTGTTTTTT.

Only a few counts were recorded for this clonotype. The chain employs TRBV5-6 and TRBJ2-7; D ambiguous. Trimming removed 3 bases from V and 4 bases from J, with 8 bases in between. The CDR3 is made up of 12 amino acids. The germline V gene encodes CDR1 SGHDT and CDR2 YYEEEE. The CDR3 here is CASSSLLYEQYF. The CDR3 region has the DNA TGTGCCAGCAGCTCCCTCTTATACGAGCAGTACTTC.

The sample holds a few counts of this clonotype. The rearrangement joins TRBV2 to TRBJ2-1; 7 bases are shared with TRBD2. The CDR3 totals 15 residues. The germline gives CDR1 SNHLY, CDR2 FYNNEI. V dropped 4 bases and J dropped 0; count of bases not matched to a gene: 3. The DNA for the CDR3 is TGTGCCAGCAGTGGGCGGGAGAGCTCCTACAATGAGCAGTTCTTC. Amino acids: CASSGRESSYNEQFF.

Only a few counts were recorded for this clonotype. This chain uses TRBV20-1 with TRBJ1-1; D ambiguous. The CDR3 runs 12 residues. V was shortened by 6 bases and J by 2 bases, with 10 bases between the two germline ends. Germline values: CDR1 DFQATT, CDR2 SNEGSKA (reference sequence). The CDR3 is CSASESNTEAFF. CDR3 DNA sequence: TGCAGTGCGTCGGAATCAAACACTGAAGCTTTCTTT.

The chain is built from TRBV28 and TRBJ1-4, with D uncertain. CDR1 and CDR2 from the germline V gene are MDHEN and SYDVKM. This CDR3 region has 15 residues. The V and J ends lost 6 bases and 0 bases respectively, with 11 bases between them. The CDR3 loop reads CASSRPGATNEKLFF. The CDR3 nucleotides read TGTGCCAGCAGCCGACCGGGTGCAACTAATGAAAAACTGTTTTTT.

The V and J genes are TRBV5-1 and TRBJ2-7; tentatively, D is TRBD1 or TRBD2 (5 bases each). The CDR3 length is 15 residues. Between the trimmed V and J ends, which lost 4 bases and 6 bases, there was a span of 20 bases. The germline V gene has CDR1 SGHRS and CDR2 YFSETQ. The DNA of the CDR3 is TGCGCCAGCAGCCCATTGGCACCAACCGGGGCCGAGCAGTACTTC. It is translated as CASSPLAPTGAEQYF.

Here the CDR3 reads CASSSGTGMTYEQYF. The CDR3 DNA follows: TGTGCCAGCAGTAGCGGGACAGGGATGACCTACGAGCAGTACTTC. The genes are TRBV5-5 and TRBJ2-7; maybe TRBD1 (9 bases). The CDR3 is 15 amino acids. The V end was cut by 5 bases, the J end by 2 bases, with 17 bases between. Germline CDR1 SGHKS, CDR2 YYEKEE (reference sequence).

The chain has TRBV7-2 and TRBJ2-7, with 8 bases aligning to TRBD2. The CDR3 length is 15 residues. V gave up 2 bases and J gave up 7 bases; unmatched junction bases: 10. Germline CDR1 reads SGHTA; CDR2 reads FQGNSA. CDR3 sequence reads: CASSLQPGLGVEQYF. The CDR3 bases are TGTGCCAGCAGCTTACAGCCGGGACTAGGGGTGGAGCAGTACTTC.

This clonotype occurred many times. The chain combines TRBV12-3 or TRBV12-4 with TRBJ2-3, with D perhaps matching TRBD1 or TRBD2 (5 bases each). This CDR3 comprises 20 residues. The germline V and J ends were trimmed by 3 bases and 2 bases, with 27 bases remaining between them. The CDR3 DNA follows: TGTGCCAGCAGTTTCAGTGTCCCGGGGCGGGTGCCCAACTACACAGATACGCAGTATTTT. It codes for CASSFSVPGRVPNYTDTQYF.

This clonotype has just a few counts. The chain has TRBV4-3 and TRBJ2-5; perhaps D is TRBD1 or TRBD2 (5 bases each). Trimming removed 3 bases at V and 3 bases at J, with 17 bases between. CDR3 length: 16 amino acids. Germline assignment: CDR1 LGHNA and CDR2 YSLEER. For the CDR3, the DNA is TGCGCCAGCAGCCAGAGCTTCCGGGGCCTGAAAGAGACCCAGTACTTC. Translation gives CASSQSFRGLKETQYF.

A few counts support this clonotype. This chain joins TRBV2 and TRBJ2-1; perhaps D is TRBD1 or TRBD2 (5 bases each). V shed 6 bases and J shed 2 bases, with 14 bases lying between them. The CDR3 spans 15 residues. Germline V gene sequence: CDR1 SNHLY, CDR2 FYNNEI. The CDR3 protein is CASRRDARPYNEQFF. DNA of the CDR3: TGTGCCAGCAGACGGGACGCGCGCCCCTACAATGAGCAGTTCTTC.

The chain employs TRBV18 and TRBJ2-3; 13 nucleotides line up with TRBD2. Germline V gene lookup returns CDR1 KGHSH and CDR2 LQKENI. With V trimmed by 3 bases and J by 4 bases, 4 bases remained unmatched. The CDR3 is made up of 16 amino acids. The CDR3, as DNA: TGTGCCAGCTCACCTAATGGACTAGCGGGAGCAGATACGCAGTATTTT. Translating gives CASSPNGLAGADTQYF.

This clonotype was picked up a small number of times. The CDR3 region is CASSNGLAGGGETQYF. For the CDR3, the DNA is TGTGCCAGCAGCAACGGACTAGCGGGAGGCGGGGAGACCCAGTACTTC. The gene calls are TRBV5-4 and TRBJ2-5; 14 bases match TRBD2. Unmatched junction bases numbered 7, after V lost 4 bases and J lost 5 bases. Germline V gene data show CDR1 as SGHNT and CDR2 as YYREEE (reference sequence). The CDR3 contains 16 residues. Variable domain in full (rest from reference TRBV5-4 and TRBJ2-5): ETGVTQSPTHLIKTRGQQVTLRCSSQSGHNTVSWYQQALGQGPQFIFQYYREEENGRGNFPPRFSGLQFPNYSSELNVNALELDDSALYLCASSNGLAGGGETQYFGPGTRLLVL.

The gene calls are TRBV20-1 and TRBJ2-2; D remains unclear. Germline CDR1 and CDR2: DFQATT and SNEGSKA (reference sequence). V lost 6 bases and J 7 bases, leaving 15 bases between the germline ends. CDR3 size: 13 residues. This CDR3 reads CSAGSGGNGELFF. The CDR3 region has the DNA TGCAGTGCCGGTAGTGGCGGCAACGGGGAGCTGTTTTTT.

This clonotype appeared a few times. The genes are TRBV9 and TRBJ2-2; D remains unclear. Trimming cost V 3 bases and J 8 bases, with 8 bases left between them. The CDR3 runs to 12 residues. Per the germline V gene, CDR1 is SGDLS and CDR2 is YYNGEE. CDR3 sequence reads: CASSAIRGELFF. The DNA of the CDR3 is TGTGCCAGCAGCGCTATCCGGGGGGAGCTGTTTTTT.